This T cell receptor (beta chain) was retrieved from a study of cytomegalovirus exposure and HLA in healthy donors. Overall study: Across a few hundred genotyped donors, 81% landed in the Caucasian-associated ancestry cluster.

The PCR made use of 60 Vbeta and 13 Jbeta primers. Profiled with immunoSEQ multiplex PCR; TCRdb holds only in-frame clones, not every one. The repertoire has 100,000 or so clones, approximately 86% of them found once; the top ten carry approximately 6.1%. General study results and limits: Associated with cytomegalovirus, according to the listing, were 164 TCR beta chains. The classifier reportedly diagnosed cytomegalovirus status with high specificity and sensitivity. When a later analysis was performed, an Asian-associated ancestry cluster reportedly had fewer N-insertions than the roughly 640-donor mean.

In regard to this clone: The antigen remains undetermined.

Germline loops: CDR1 SGHNT, CDR2 YENEEA. The CDR3 runs to 15 residues. With 5 bases clipped from V and 5 bases from J, the junction kept 12 bases outside the gene matches. The sequence was obtained from a man aged 18 to 35 in good health and CMV-seronegative. The chain has TRBV11-3 and TRBJ2-7, with 7 bases aligning to TRBD2. The source material was PBMCs. The DNA of the CDR3 is TGTGCCAGCAGCGTCCGGCCCGGGAGGTACCACGAGCAGTACTTC. Its translation is CASSVRPGRYHEQYF.